One sample yielded the 25 T cell receptor beta chains listed below, sequenced in a study of cytomegalovirus exposure and HLA in healthy donors. The PCR made use of 60 Vbeta and 13 Jbeta primers. Clones were sequenced by immunoSEQ multiplex PCR, and TCRdb holds only the in-frame ones, with some missing. The sample lists approximately 150,000 clones, around four fifths occurring once. Sequenced: PBMCs. The source of these receptors is a woman aged 45 to 65 in good health and CMV-seronegative.

V usage is TRBV4-3 and J usage is TRBJ1-1; D not resolved. CDR3 length: 15 amino acids. CDR1 and CDR2 (germline): LGHNA, YSLEER. Trimming removed 0 bases at V and 4 bases at J, with 12 bases between. The CDR3 here is CASSQDLGSPTEAFF. The CDR3 DNA is TGCGCCAGCAGCCAAGATCTGGGCAGCCCCACTGAAGCTTTCTTT.

This chain uses TRBV5-1 with TRBJ2-3; the match to TRBD1 covers 7 bases. With 2 bases clipped from V and 0 bases from J, the junction kept 6 bases outside the gene matches. The CDR3 sequence is 16 residues long. The germline V gene encodes CDR1 SGHRS and CDR2 YFSETQ. The CDR3 nucleotides are TGCGCCAGCAGCTTTGATCGGGACAGAAGCACAGATACGCAGTATTTT. It specifies CASSFDRDRSTDTQYF.

This clone appeared a single time. The chain joins TRBV28 to TRBJ2-1; 8 positions agree with TRBD2. J was trimmed by 4 bases and V by 2 bases; bases with no gene match: 4. Germline V CDR1 and CDR2: MDHEN, SYDVKM. The CDR3 has 15 residues. CDR3 loop: CASSLAGRGYNEQFF. For the CDR3, the DNA is TGTGCCAGCAGTTTAGCCGGGAGGGGTTACAATGAGCAGTTCTTC.

Of note for this clone: Relative to the germline gene, one junction end is altered; a read error may explain this. The CDR3 DNA sequence: TGTGCCAGCAGCCAATATCGGTCGACAATGAACACCGAGGAGCTGTTTTTT. Translated, it gives CASSQYRSTMNTEELFF. This sequence joins TRBV14 and TRBJ2-2; D gene uncertain. The CDR3 runs 17 residues. In germline, CDR1 is SGHDN, CDR2 FVKESK.

Only one count was recorded for this clone. The chain carries TRBV6-1 and TRBJ2-2; 7 bases map to TRBD2. CDR1 MNHNS and CDR2 SASEGT come from the germline V gene. The CDR3 has 15 amino acids. The ends lost 6 bases at V and 5 bases at J; junction bases unmatched: 9. CDR3 sequence: CASRGGVSETGELFF. CDR3 nucleotides: TGTGCCAGCAGGGGGGGGGTTTCAGAGACCGGGGAGCTGTTTTTT.

There are a few counts of this clone. This chain connects TRBV7-8 to TRBJ1-1, with D maybe TRBD1 (5 bases). Germline V gene sequence: CDR1 SGHVS, CDR2 FQNEAQ. V was pared by 5 bases and J by 1 base, with 8 bases between. The CDR3 covers 13 residues. CDR3 amino acids: CASSIQENTEAFF. CDR3 nucleotides: TGTGCCAGCAGCATACAGGAGAACACTGAAGCTTTCTTT.

The chain carries TRBV5-1 and TRBJ2-1, with D tentatively TRBD2 (6 bases). The CDR3 is made up of 13 amino acids. Deletions cut 0 bases from V and 6 bases from J, with 7 bases between. The germline V gene encodes CDR1 SGHRS and CDR2 YFSETQ. The CDR3 sequence is CASSLGSGNEQFF. CDR3 bases: TGCGCCAGCAGCTTGGGTAGCGGCAATGAGCAGTTCTTC.

The chain's CDR3 is CASSRTSGEDTQYF. Here the CDR3 DNA reads TGTGCCAGCAGCCGCACGTCGGGAGAAGATACGCAGTATTTT. The chain has TRBV7-9 and TRBJ2-3; the D gene is possibly TRBD2 (6 bases). The CDR3 has 14 residues. With 5 bases removed from V and 5 bases from J, the gap between germline ends came to 14 bases. Germline CDR1 and CDR2: SEHNR and FQNEAQ (reference sequence). Supplemented by reference TRBV7-9 and TRBJ2-3, the full variable domain reads DTGVSQNPRHKITKRGQNVTFRCDPISEHNRLYWYRQTLGQGPEFLTYFQNEAQLEKSRLLSDRFSAERPKGSFSTLEIQRTEQGDSAMYLCASSRTSGEDTQYFGPGTRLTVL.

This sequence joins TRBV10-3 and TRBJ1-5; D is possibly TRBD1 (6 bases). Trimming pared 2 bases from V and 5 bases from J, leaving 10 bases between. The length of the CDR3 is 14 residues. Germline values: CDR1 ENHRY, CDR2 SYGVKD. The DNA for the CDR3 is TGTGCCATCAGTGAGCCCAACAGGGATCAGCCCCAGCATTTT. This translates into CAISEPNRDQPQHF.

The chain joins TRBV4-3 to TRBJ1-5; D is unresolved. The length of the CDR3 is 15 residues. The germline V gene has CDR1 LGHNA and CDR2 YSLEER. V lost 0 bases and J lost 5, with 11 bases in between. CDR3 DNA: TGCGCCAGCAGCCAAGACCCCGGGGAGGATCAGCCCCAGCATTTT. Its protein is CASSQDPGEDQPQHF.

V usage is TRBV6-6 and J usage is TRBJ2-7; 8 bases are a match to TRBD1. This CDR3 is 16 amino acids long. Per germline, CDR1 MNHNY and CDR2 SVGAGI (reference sequence). V dropped 2 bases and J dropped 2; count of bases not matched to a gene: 8. The CDR3 DNA is TGTGCCAGCAGTTACCAATCGACAGGGGTCCCCTACGAGCAGTACTTC. Protein sequence: CASSYQSTGVPYEQYF.

This clone was found once. The rearrangement joins TRBV6-8 to TRBJ2-1; 14 nucleotides agree with TRBD2. Trimming at V came to 4 bases and at J to 4 bases, leaving 15 bases not matched to a gene. The CDR3 consists of 20 residues. Germline loops: CDR1 MNHGY, CDR2 SAAAGT. CDR3 sequence (DNA): TGTGCCAGCAGTTTGACGCCCGTGGGGACTAGCGGGAGTCTATACAATGAGCAGTTCTTC. This gives the protein CASSLTPVGTSGSLYNEQFF.

V is TRBV5-6 and J is TRBJ1-6, with D possibly being TRBD1 (5 bases). The V end was cut by 4 bases, the J end by 8 bases, with 13 bases between. From germline, CDR1 is SGHDT and CDR2 YYEEEE. This CDR3 contains 14 residues. Here the CDR3 reads CASSPGGLDSPLHF. The CDR3, as DNA: TGTGCCAGCAGCCCGGGGGGTTTGGATTCACCCCTCCACTTT.

This clone appeared once. The V and J genes are TRBV6-5 and TRBJ2-3, with D maybe TRBD1 (6 bases). The CDR3 is made up of 15 amino acids. Germline CDR1 MNHEY, CDR2 SVGAGI. The V end lost 0 bases, the J end lost 3 bases, and 10 bases lay between the germline ends. The CDR3 loop is CASSYSWGLTDTQYF. CDR3 DNA sequence: TGTGCCAGCAGTTACTCCTGGGGGCTAACAGATACGCAGTATTTT.

This clone was recorded a few times. The V call is TRBV6-6, the J call TRBJ1-1; perhaps TRBD1 as D (6 bases). The CDR3 spans 15 residues. V lost 2 bases and J lost 0, with 10 bases in between. CDR1 MNHNY and CDR2 SVGAGI come from the germline V gene (reference sequence). As DNA, the CDR3 is TGTGCCAGCAGTTACCCGGACAGCCTGAACACTGAAGCTTTCTTT. As protein: CASSYPDSLNTEAFF.

This CDR3 reads CASTKQGGQYYNEQFF. The CDR3 DNA follows: TGTGCCAGCACCAAACAGGGGGGGCAGTATTACAATGAGCAGTTCTTC. The V call is TRBV6-6, the J call TRBJ2-1; D is perhaps TRBD1 (8 bases). The V gene's germline CDR1 is MNHNY and CDR2 SVGAGI (reference sequence). This CDR3 has 16 amino acids. Trimming cost V 7 bases and J 4 bases, with 20 bases left between them.

The table lists this clone with a few counts. The V and J genes are TRBV5-6 and TRBJ1-3; D not resolved. Trimming removed 3 bases from V and 4 bases from J, with 14 bases in between. Germline lookup yields CDR1 SGHDT and CDR2 YYEEEE. The CDR3 spans 15 residues. The CDR3 nucleotides read TGTGCCAGCAGCTACACAAGAGGGTACGGAAACACCATATATTTT. It specifies CASSYTRGYGNTIYF.

The CDR3 region has the DNA TGTGCCAGCAGTTTATCGCGCGGCAGGGGACCTTACAATGAGCAGTTCTTC. It specifies CASSLSRGRGPYNEQFF. The gene calls are TRBV27 and TRBJ2-1, with D maybe TRBD1 (6 bases). The length of the CDR3 is 17 residues. Per the germline V gene, CDR1 is MNHEY and CDR2 is SMNVEV (reference sequence). Trimming removed 0 bases from V and 4 bases from J, with 16 bases in between.

V is TRBV4-3 and J is TRBJ2-2, with TRBD2 matching 8 bases. Trimming removed 5 bases from V and 3 bases from J; junction bases left unmatched: 8. The germline V gene has CDR1 LGHNA and CDR2 YSLEER. The CDR3 totals 16 residues. The CDR3 region has the DNA TGCGCCAGCAGCGGAAAGCGGGAGCGGGACACCGGGGAGCTGTTTTTT. It encodes CASSGKRERDTGELFF.

The CDR3 DNA follows: TGTGCCAGCATATTTGGGGGAGGTGGAAACACCATATATTTT. Its protein is CASIFGGGGNTIYF. The chain recombines TRBV6-1 with TRBJ1-3; tentative D call: TRBD1 (5 bases). Trimming took 7 bases from V and 3 from J, leaving 13 bases between them. The CDR3 has 14 amino acids. Per germline, CDR1 MNHNS and CDR2 SASEGT.

Details on this clone: Within the sample, other DNA sequences also encode this same CDR3. The chain uses TRBV5-1 and TRBJ2-7; D ambiguous. Trimming removed 0 bases from V and 1 base from J, with 5 bases in between. Germline CDR1 reads SGHRS; CDR2 reads YFSETQ. CDR3 length equals 13 residues. The CDR3 DNA reads TGCGCCAGCAGCTTGGCCAGTTCCTACGAGCAGTACTTC. This sequence encodes CASSLASSYEQYF.

The rearrangement uses TRBV7-9 and TRBJ1-1, with no clear D. The length of the CDR3 is 13 residues. The V end was cut by 6 bases, the J end by 4 bases, with 12 bases between. Per germline, CDR1 SEHNR and CDR2 FQNEAQ (reference sequence). The CDR3 region is CASSKPGGTEAFF. Written as DNA, the CDR3 is TGTGCCAGCAGTAAACCGGGTGGCACTGAAGCTTTCTTT.

V is TRBV28 and J is TRBJ1-5; D may be TRBD1 (5 bases). V was pared by 3 bases and J by 0 bases, with 9 bases between. Germline CDR1 MDHEN, CDR2 SYDVKM. The CDR3 runs to 15 residues. CDR3 protein: CASSFVTASNQPQHF. The CDR3 DNA follows: TGTGCCAGCAGTTTCGTGACAGCTAGCAATCAGCCCCAGCATTTT.

This chain joins TRBV10-3 and TRBJ2-5, with D perhaps TRBD2 (6 bases). The V end lost 6 bases, the J end lost 1 base, and 12 bases lay between the germline ends. Germline CDR1 reads ENHRY; CDR2 reads SYGVKD. The CDR3 sequence is 14 residues long. Here the CDR3 reads CAISPGTPQETQYF. The CDR3, as DNA: TGTGCCATCAGCCCAGGGACTCCCCAAGAGACCCAGTACTTC.

The chain carries TRBV6-5 and TRBJ2-2; D remains ambiguous. The germline V gene has CDR1 MNHEY and CDR2 SVGAGI. The CDR3 totals 12 residues. V gave up 7 bases and J gave up 3 bases, with 6 bases separating them. The CDR3 protein is CASTRYTGELFF. Here the CDR3 DNA reads TGTGCCAGCACTAGGTACACCGGGGAGCTGTTTTTT.